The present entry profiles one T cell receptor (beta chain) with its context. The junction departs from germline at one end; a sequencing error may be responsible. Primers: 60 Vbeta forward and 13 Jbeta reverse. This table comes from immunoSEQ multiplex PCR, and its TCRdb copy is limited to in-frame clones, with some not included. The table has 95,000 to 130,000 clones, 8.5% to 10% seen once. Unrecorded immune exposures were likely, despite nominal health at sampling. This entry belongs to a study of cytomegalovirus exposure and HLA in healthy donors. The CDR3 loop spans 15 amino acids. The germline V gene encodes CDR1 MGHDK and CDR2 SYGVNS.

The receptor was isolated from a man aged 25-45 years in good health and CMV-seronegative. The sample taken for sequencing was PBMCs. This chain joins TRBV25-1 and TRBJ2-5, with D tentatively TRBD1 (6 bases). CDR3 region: CASSTTTGSGETRYF. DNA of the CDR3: TGTGCCAGCAGCACCACAACAGGGAGTGGAGAGACCCGGTACTTC. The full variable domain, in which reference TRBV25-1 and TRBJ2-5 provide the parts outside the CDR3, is EADIYQTPRYLVIGTGKKITLECSQTMGHDKMYWYQQDPGMELHLIHYSYGVNSTEKGDLSSESTVSRIRTEHFPLTLESARPSHTSQYLCASSTTTGSGETRYFGPGTRLLVL.